This TCR beta chain was captured in a study of blood T cell repertoires in COVID-19. Looking at the study overall: There were acute and convalescent COVID-19 samples, and they came from the United States, Italy and Spain. Sources were T cells, B-cell-depleted T cells, or PBMCs; the material itself was cDNA or gDNA.

Here immunoSEQ multiplex PCR was the method, and the copy in TCRdb shows in-frame clones only, minus some. Among some 200,000 clones listed, around 87% were seen once. The CDR3 has 16 residues. Sequenced input: peripheral blood. The sequence derives from a man aged 40-55 years with active or convalescent COVID-19. This chain links TRBV7-5 with TRBJ1-2; the table's D call of TRBD1 was not tested on the DNA. TRBV7-5 counts as a pseudogene. The CDR3 DNA sequence: TGTGCCAGAAGCGTTCGACAGGGGGCGCCTGACTATGGCTACACCTTC. Its protein product is CARSVRQGAPDYGYTF.